The rows below give T cell receptor beta chains drawn from one sample of a study of blood T cell repertoires in COVID-19. Assay: immunoSEQ multiplex PCR; the TCRdb copy retains only in-frame clones and omits some. Seen here are some 300,000 clones, 75% to 90% observed once, and the top ten hold under 15%. Sequencing used peripheral blood. Receptors were obtained from a woman aged 70-85 years with COVID-19, enrolled during active disease. CDR3s include the opening cysteine and the closing phenylalanine or tryptophan. A D gene is named only where the DNA matches it firmly. Not all rows give a size; the values are once, few, many and, for expanded clones, a class.

V: TRBV7-9; size: NA; J: TRBJ1-5; D: NA; CDR3: CASSFGTLYSNQPQHF; DNA: TGTGCCAGCAGCTTCGGGACACTCTATAGCAATCAGCCCCAGCATTTT
V: TRBV5-8; size: NA; J: TRBJ1-4; D: NA; CDR3: CASSWQGNLAEKLFF; DNA: TGTGCCAGCAGTTGGCAGGGGAACCTTGCTGAAAAACTGTTTTTT
V: TRBV9; size: once; J: TRBJ2-1; D: TRBD1; CDR3: CASSVGGQPNEQFF; DNA: TGTGCCAGCAGCGTAGGGGGACAGCCCAATGAGCAGTTCTTC
V: TRBV29-1; size: NA; J: TRBJ1-4; D: NA; CDR3: CSADSGEKLFF; DNA: TGCAGCGCCGACAGTGGGGAAAAACTGTTTTTT
V: TRBV6-9; size: NA; J: TRBJ1-1; D: NA; CDR3: CASSSPFRRDTEAFF; DNA: TGTGCCAGCAGTTCCCCCTTCAGGCGAGACACTGAAGCTTTCTTT
V: TRBV7-2; size: NA; J: TRBJ1-1; D: NA; CDR3: CASSSQSQQVAYAEAFF; DNA: TGTGCCAGCAGCTCCCAATCACAACAGGTCGCTTACGCTGAAGCTTTCTTT
V: TRBV3-1/TRBV3-2; size: NA; J: TRBJ1-2; D: NA; CDR3: CASSQGSQINYGYTF; DNA: TGTGCCAGCAGCCAAGGTAGCCAGATCAACTATGGCTACACCTTC
V: TRBV2; size: NA; J: TRBJ2-3; D: TRBD2; CDR3: CASSETSGGAGGTDTQYF; DNA: TGTGCCAGCAGTGAAACTAGCGGGGGGGCCGGGGGCACAGATACGCAGTATTTT
V: TRBV6-6; size: NA; J: TRBJ1-5; D: TRBD1; CDR3: CASSYLGQGQPQHF; DNA: TGTGCCAGCAGTTACCTGGGACAGGGTCAGCCCCAGCATTTT
V: TRBV7-2; size: NA; J: TRBJ2-7; D: NA; CDR3: CASSLVGGSTSYEQYF; DNA: TGTGCCAGCAGCTTAGTGGGGGGTAGTACGTCCTACGAGCAGTACTTC
V: TRBV28; size: NA; J: TRBJ2-7; D: NA; CDR3: CASMEGSYEQYF; DNA: TGTGCCAGCATGGAGGGGTCCTACGAGCAGTACTTC
V: TRBV7-8; size: NA; J: TRBJ1-5; D: NA; CDR3: CASSLGSQGNNQPQHF; DNA: TGTGCCAGCAGCTTAGGATCTCAGGGGAACAATCAGCCCCAGCATTTT
V: TRBV19; size: NA; J: TRBJ2-7; D: NA; CDR3: CASSMKGRASGEQYF; DNA: TGTGCCAGTAGTATGAAAGGGCGGGCATCGGGAGAGCAGTACTTC
V: TRBV2; size: NA; J: TRBJ1-2; D: NA; CDR3: CASSGRGYTF; DNA: TGTGCCAGCAGTGGGAGGGGCTACACCTTC
V: TRBV27; size: NA; J: TRBJ2-4; D: NA; CDR3: CASSSGLAKNIQYF; DNA: TGTGCCAGCAGTTCAGGCCTAGCCAAAAACATTCAGTACTTC
V: TRBV2; size: NA; J: TRBJ1-2; D: TRBD1; CDR3: CASSPGQGSYGYTF; DNA: TGTGCCAGCAGCCCCGGACAGGGGAGCTATGGCTACACCTTC
V: TRBV7-8; size: NA; J: TRBJ2-1; D: TRBD1; CDR3: CASSLNPAGGYNEQFF; DNA: TGTGCCAGCAGCTTAAATCCGGCAGGGGGCTACAATGAGCAGTTCTTC
V: TRBV2; size: NA; J: TRBJ2-5; D: NA; CDR3: CASRVASGGKETQYF; DNA: TGTGCCAGCAGGGTAGCTTCAGGGGGGAAAGAGACCCAGTACTTC
V: TRBV3-1/TRBV3-2; size: NA; J: TRBJ2-1; D: NA; CDR3: CASSQVGTIGSYNEQFF; DNA: TGTGCCAGCAGCCAAGTGGGCACCATAGGCTCCTACAATGAGCAGTTCTTC
V: TRBV5-1; size: NA; J: TRBJ1-1; D: NA; CDR3: CASSPTTENTEAFF; DNA: TGCGCCAGCAGCCCAACGACAGAGAACACTGAAGCTTTCTTT
V: TRBV20-1; size: NA; J: TRBJ1-2; D: NA; CDR3: CSGSTGYGYTF; DNA: TGCAGTGGATCGACAGGCTATGGCTACACCTTC
V: TRBV6-5; size: NA; J: TRBJ2-2; D: NA; CDR3: CASSYSKGPNTGELFF; DNA: TGTGCCAGCAGTTACTCGAAGGGGCCAAACACCGGGGAGCTGTTTTTT
V: TRBV6-5; size: NA; J: TRBJ1-1; D: NA; CDR3: CASSYGGTEAFF; DNA: TGTGCCAGCAGTTACGGAGGCACTGAAGCTTTCTTT
V: TRBV19; size: NA; J: TRBJ2-2; D: TRBD1; CDR3: CASRTGTANTGELFF; DNA: TGTGCCAGTAGAACCGGGACAGCGAACACCGGGGAGCTGTTTTTT
V: TRBV30; size: NA; J: TRBJ1-6; D: TRBD1; CDR3: CAWSRTGNSPLHF; DNA: TGTGCCTGGAGCAGGACAGGCAATTCACCCCTCCACTTT
V: TRBV5-6; size: NA; J: TRBJ1-3; D: NA; CDR3: CASSRRGNTIYF; DNA: TGTGCCAGCAGCCGGAGAGGAAACACCATATATTTT
V: TRBV24-1; size: NA; J: TRBJ2-1; D: TRBD1; CDR3: CATSEPRDRDGEQFF; DNA: TGTGCCACCAGTGAGCCGCGGGACAGGGACGGTGAGCAGTTCTTC
V: TRBV29-1; size: NA; J: TRBJ1-1; D: NA; CDR3: CSVGGANTEAFF; DNA: TGCAGCGTGGGAGGGGCAAACACTGAAGCTTTCTTT